This TCR beta chain was sequenced for a study of blood T cell repertoires in COVID-19. Study-wide context: T cells, B-cell-depleted T cells, or PBMCs supplied cDNA or gDNA.

Germline CDR1 and CDR2: LNHDA and SQIVND (reference sequence). Trimming removed 6 bases from V and 1 base from J; junction bases left unmatched: 4. This CDR3 is 15 amino acids long. Assay: immunoSEQ multiplex PCR; the TCRdb copy retains only in-frame clones and omits some. The sample includes about 110,000 clones, roughly 84% of them seen just once. Sequenced input: peripheral blood. The chain recombines TRBV19 with TRBJ2-2, with 8 bases identical to TRBD1. The receptor's source is a middle-aged woman with acute or convalescent COVID-19. For the CDR3, the DNA is TGTGCCAGTAGATCCGGGACAGGGAACACCGGGGAGCTGTTTTTT. This encodes CASRSGTGNTGELFF. Full variable domain (outside the CDR3, taken from reference TRBV19 and TRBJ2-2): DGGITQSPKYLFRKEGQNVTLSCEQNLNHDAMYWYRQDPGQGLRLIYYSQIVNDFQKGDIAEGYSVSREKKESFPLTVTSAQKNPTAFYLCASRSGTGNTGELFFGEGSRLTVL.